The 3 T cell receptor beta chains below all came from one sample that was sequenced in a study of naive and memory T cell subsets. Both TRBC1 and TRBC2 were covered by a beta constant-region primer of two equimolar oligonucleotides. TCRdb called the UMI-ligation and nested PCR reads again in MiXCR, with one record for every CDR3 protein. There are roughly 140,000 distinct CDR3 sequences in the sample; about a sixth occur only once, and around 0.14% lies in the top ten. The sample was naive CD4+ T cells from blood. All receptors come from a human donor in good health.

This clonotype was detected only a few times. CDR3 in amino acids: CASSPTGPREANEQFF. The CDR3 DNA reads as TGCGCCAGCAGCCCTACCGGGCCCCGGGAGGCCAATGAGCAGTTCTTC. The chain uses TRBV5-1 and TRBJ2-1, with 7 bases aligning to TRBD2. This CDR3 spans 16 amino acids. V gave up 4 bases and J gave up 6 bases; unmatched junction bases: 13. Germline V gene sequence: CDR1 SGHRS, CDR2 YFSETQ.

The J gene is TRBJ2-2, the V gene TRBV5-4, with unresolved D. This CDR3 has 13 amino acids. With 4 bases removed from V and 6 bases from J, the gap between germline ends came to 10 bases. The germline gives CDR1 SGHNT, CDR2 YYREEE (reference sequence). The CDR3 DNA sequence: TGTGCCAGCAGCCCAAAGAGCTCCGGGGAGCTGTTTTTT. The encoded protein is CASSPKSSGELFF.

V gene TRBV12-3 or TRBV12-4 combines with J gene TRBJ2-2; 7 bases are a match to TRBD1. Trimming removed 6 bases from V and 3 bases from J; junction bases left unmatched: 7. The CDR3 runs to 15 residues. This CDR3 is CASSPYRGDTGELFF. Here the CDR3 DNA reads TGTGCCAGCAGCCCGTACAGGGGTGACACCGGGGAGCTGTTTTTT.